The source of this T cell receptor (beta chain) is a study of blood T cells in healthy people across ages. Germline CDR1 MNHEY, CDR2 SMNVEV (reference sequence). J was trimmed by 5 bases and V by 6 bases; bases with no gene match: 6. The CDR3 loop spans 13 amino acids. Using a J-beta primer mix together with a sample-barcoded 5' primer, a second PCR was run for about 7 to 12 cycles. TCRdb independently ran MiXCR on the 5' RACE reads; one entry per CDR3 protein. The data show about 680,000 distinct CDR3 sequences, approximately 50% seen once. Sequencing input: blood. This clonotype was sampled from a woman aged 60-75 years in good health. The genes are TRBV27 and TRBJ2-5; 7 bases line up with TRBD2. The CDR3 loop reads CASSRTRSETQYF. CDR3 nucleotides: TGTGCCAGCAGCAGGACTAGGAGTGAGACCCAGTACTTC.